In this sample, the clone carrying this T cell receptor (beta chain) turned up a few times. The antigen is not known. This sample stems from a study of T cells in Graves' hyperthyroidism and ophthalmopathy. General study findings and limits: Blood samples included most of the expanded thyroid clonotypes exceeding 0.001. A model using 13 V-J features told ophthalmopathy apart from stable hyperthyroidism.

Graves' hyperthyroidism without ophthalmopathy progression within 18 months was termed stable. Patients having uncontrolled infection, another autoimmune disease, pregnancy or lactation were not included. Template material for amplifying TCR beta CDR3 regions consisted of RNA transcripts. TCR CDR3 underwent first-round RT-PCR with the HTBI primer set. Via MiXCR, TCRdb re-called the multiplex PCR reads, giving one row per CDR3 protein. This sample has approximately 400,000 distinct CDR3 sequences, with 15% to 17% found just once. The sample taken for sequencing was blood. This receptor was identified in a young woman with Graves' hyperthyroidism.

The CDR3 is CASSQDRGRYEQYF. The CDR3 DNA sequence: TGTGCCAGCAGCCAAGATCGGGGCAGGTACGAGCAGTACTTC. The J gene is TRBJ2-7, the V gene TRBV14; D is tentatively TRBD1 or TRBD2 (5 bases each). V lost 0 bases and J 4 bases, leaving 10 bases between the germline ends. Germline V CDR1 and CDR2: SGHDN, FVKESK. This CDR3 contains 14 residues. Full variable domain (remainder filled in from reference TRBV14 and TRBJ2-7): EAGVTQFPSHSVIEKGQTVTLRCDPISGHDNLYWYRRVMGKEIKFLLHFVKESKQDESGMPNNRFLAERTGGTYSTLKVQPAELEDSGVYFCASSQDRGRYEQYFGPGTRLTVT.